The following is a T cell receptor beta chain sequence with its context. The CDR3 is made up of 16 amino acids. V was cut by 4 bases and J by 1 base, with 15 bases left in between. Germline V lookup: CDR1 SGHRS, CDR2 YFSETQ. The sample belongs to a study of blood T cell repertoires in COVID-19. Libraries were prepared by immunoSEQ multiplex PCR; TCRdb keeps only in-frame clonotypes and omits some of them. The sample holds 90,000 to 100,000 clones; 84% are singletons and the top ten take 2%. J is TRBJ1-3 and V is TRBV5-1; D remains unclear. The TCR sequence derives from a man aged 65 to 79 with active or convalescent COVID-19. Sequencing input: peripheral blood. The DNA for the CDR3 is TGCGCCAGCAGCGACGGTGGTTTCGGGTCTGGAAACACCATATATTTT. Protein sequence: CASSDGGFGSGNTIYF.